A single sample is the source of the 24 T cell receptor beta chains below, sequenced in a study of blood T cell repertoires in COVID-19. The repertoire was sequenced with immunoSEQ multiplex PCR; TCRdb's copy has only in-frame clones and lacks some. This table has some 150,000 clones, more than 65% appearing once. The specimen was PBMCs or T cells enriched from blood (not recorded which). These receptors came from a man in his fifties who had recovered from COVID-19.

CDR3: CASSLAGQPQHF. The CDR3 coding sequence is TGTGCCAGCAGTTTAGCGGGACAGCCCCAGCATTTT. The gene calls are TRBV28 and TRBJ1-5; D is ambiguous. Per germline, CDR1 MDHEN and CDR2 SYDVKM. The V and J ends lost 2 bases and 7 bases respectively, with 6 bases between them. CDR3 length: 12 amino acids.

The rearrangement uses TRBV3-1 (or the pseudogene TRBV3-2) and TRBJ2-3, with 14 nucleotides matching TRBD2. CDR1 and CDR2 (germline): LGHDT, YNNKEL (reference sequence). CDR3 length: 19 amino acids. V lost 4 bases and J lost 0; bases outside the gene matches: 9. This chain's CDR3 is CASSPRLAGGVTSTDTQYF. Here the CDR3 DNA reads TGTGCCAGCAGCCCTCGACTAGCGGGGGGGGTAACTAGCACAGATACGCAGTATTTT.

This clone was detected a few times. Other DNA variants within this sample encode the same CDR3. The chain has TRBV5-1 and TRBJ2-7; 7 bases line up with TRBD1. The germline V gene has CDR1 SGHRS and CDR2 YFSETQ. V was pared by 0 bases and J by 1 base, with 1 base of the junction left unmatched. This CDR3 has 14 amino acids. In DNA form, the CDR3 reads TGCGCCAGCAGCTTGGGACAGGGATCCTACGAGCAGTACTTC. It encodes CASSLGQGSYEQYF.

Concerning this clone itself: The same CDR3 can be traced to other DNA sequences in this sample. The chain links TRBV6-5 to TRBJ1-1, with D perhaps TRBD1 (5 bases). Per the germline V gene, CDR1 is MNHEY and CDR2 is SVGAGI. The CDR3 covers 13 residues. The germline V and J ends were trimmed by 6 bases and 0 bases, with 8 bases remaining between them. The CDR3 sequence: CASRDTLNTEAFF. The CDR3 DNA reads as TGTGCCAGCAGGGACACTCTGAACACTGAAGCTTTCTTT.

This chain joins TRBV6-2 or TRBV6-3 and TRBJ1-2; TRBD1 agrees at 9 bases. The CDR3 is made up of 14 amino acids. J was trimmed by 7 bases and V by 6 bases; bases with no gene match: 9. Germline CDR1 is MNHEY and CDR2 is SVGEGT. The CDR3 here is CASSAGQGITGYTF. CDR3 coding DNA: TGTGCCAGCAGCGCAGGACAGGGGATCACTGGCTACACCTTC.

This clone was recorded once. The chain combines TRBV10-1 with TRBJ2-2, with D perhaps matching TRBD1 (6 bases). This CDR3 has 16 amino acids. Deletions cut 0 bases from V and 5 bases from J, with 13 bases between. Germline V gives CDR1 WNHNN, CDR2 SYGVQD (reference sequence). CDR3 in DNA: TGCGCCAGCAGTGAGTCACGGACAGCAAGAACCGGGGAGCTGTTTTTT. It codes for CASSESRTARTGELFF.

CDR3 in amino acids: CASSVGGTANYGYTF. The DNA of the CDR3 is TGTGCCAGCAGCGTAGGAGGGACAGCTAACTATGGCTACACCTTC. This chain links TRBV9 with TRBJ1-2; 7 positions agree with TRBD1. The CDR3 consists of 15 residues. V was pared by 0 bases and J by 0 bases, with 2 bases of the junction left unmatched. In germline, CDR1 is SGDLS, CDR2 YYNGEE. The full variable domain, rest sourced from reference TRBV9 and TRBJ1-2, is DSGVTQTPKHLITATGQRVTLRCSPRSGDLSVYWYQQSLDQGLQFLIQYYNGEERAKGNILERFSAQQFPDLHSELNLSSLELGDSALYFCASSVGGTANYGYTFGSGTRLTVV.

The rearrangement links TRBV3-1 (or the pseudogene TRBV3-2) to TRBJ1-2; D unclear. This CDR3 is built from 13 residues. V was clipped by 0 bases and J by 5 bases, with 7 bases between them. From germline, CDR1 is LGHDT and CDR2 YNNKEL (reference sequence). The DNA for the CDR3 is TGTGCCAGCAGCCAAGATGAGCGGTATGGCTACACCTTC. Its protein product is CASSQDERYGYTF.

The V and J genes are TRBV28 and TRBJ1-4; no clear D gene. Trimming left V 8 bases short and J 8 bases short, with 15 bases between. Germline V lookup: CDR1 MDHEN, CDR2 SYDVKM. The CDR3 totals 13 residues. DNA for the CDR3: TGTGCCAGCCTTGGGGAGGGCTGGGAAAAACTGTTTTTT. It specifies CASLGEGWEKLFF.

At least ten counts were recorded for this clone. The genes are TRBV19 and TRBJ1-1; maybe TRBD1 (5 bases). The germline V gene encodes CDR1 LNHDA and CDR2 SQIVND (reference sequence). V lost 3 bases and J 3 bases, leaving 8 bases between the germline ends. CDR3 length: 13 amino acids. The chain's CDR3 is CASSMKGDTEAFF. DNA for the CDR3: TGTGCCAGTAGTATGAAAGGGGACACTGAAGCTTTCTTT.

This clone was counted only a few times. The chain carries TRBV5-1 and TRBJ2-7, with TRBD2 identical over 9 bases. Losses at the gene ends were 4 bases for V and 3 bases for J; bases not matched to a gene: 5. The CDR3 consists of 14 residues. Germline V CDR1 and CDR2: SGHRS, YFSETQ. The CDR3 protein is CASSQGLAVYEQYF. The CDR3 DNA follows: TGCGCCAGCAGCCAGGGACTAGCCGTCTACGAGCAGTACTTC.

V usage is TRBV6-5 and J usage is TRBJ1-3; TRBD1 matches at 10 bases. Germline assignment: CDR1 MNHEY and CDR2 SVGAGI. V dropped 5 bases and J dropped 7; count of bases not matched to a gene: 8. The CDR3 is 15 residues long. As DNA, the CDR3 is TGTGCCAGCAGTACGACAGGGGGCTACCGGAACACCATATATTTT. It translates to CASSTTGGYRNTIYF.

This clone has a single count. V gene TRBV5-4 combines with J gene TRBJ1-5, with 11 bases fitting TRBD1. CDR1 and CDR2 (germline): SGHNT, YYREEE (reference sequence). CDR3 length: 16 residues. The V segment lost 4 bases and the J segment 3 bases; nucleotides outside the gene matches: 6. The CDR3, as DNA: TGTGCCAGCAGCGACGGGACAGGGGGTGTCAATCAGCCCCAGCATTTT. As protein: CASSDGTGGVNQPQHF.

The rearrangement links TRBV6-1 to TRBJ1-2; no definite D call. The CDR3 has 14 amino acids. V was shortened by 0 bases and J by 4 bases, with 9 bases between the two germline ends. Germline CDR1 reads MNHNS; CDR2 reads SASEGT. The CDR3 protein is CASSEAAAAYGYTF. For the CDR3, the DNA is TGTGCCAGCAGTGAAGCGGCGGCTGCCTATGGCTACACCTTC.

V and J are TRBV5-8 and TRBJ2-7; 9 positions match TRBD1. CDR1 and CDR2 from the germline V gene are SGHTS and YDEGEE. V shed 1 base and J 1 base; nucleotides not matched to a gene: 6. The CDR3 is made up of 16 amino acids. CDR3 loop: CASSLRTGGISYEQYF. The DNA of the CDR3 is TGTGCCAGCAGCTTGCGAACAGGGGGCATTTCCTACGAGCAGTACTTC.

The chain is built from TRBV4-1 and TRBJ2-2; D is perhaps TRBD2 (6 bases). V dropped 0 bases and J dropped 4 bases, with 9 bases sitting between them. This CDR3 has 15 amino acids. Germline-derived CDR1 and CDR2 are MGHRA and YSYEKL. The CDR3 coding sequence is TGCGCCAGCAGCCAAGATCCACTAGCCACCGGGGAGCTGTTTTTT. This sequence encodes CASSQDPLATGELFF.

The CDR3, as DNA: TGTGCCAGCAGTTTTGGACAGGGGAGTGAAAAACTGTTTTTT. Translation gives CASSFGQGSEKLFF. The chain carries TRBV6-5 and TRBJ1-4, with TRBD1 identical over 9 bases. Trimming cost V 4 bases and J 7 bases; bases outside gene matches: 4. The CDR3 extends over 14 amino acids. Germline CDR1 reads MNHEY; CDR2 reads SVGAGI.

The chain employs TRBV30 and TRBJ1-5; possible D gene TRBD1, 5 bases. The CDR3 has 12 residues. Germline lookup yields CDR1 GTSNPN and CDR2 SVGIG (reference sequence). Trimming removed 2 bases from V and 7 bases from J, with 9 bases in between. CDR3 nucleotides: TGTGCCTGGAGTTCTGGGGGGCAGCCCCAGCATTTT. As protein: CAWSSGGQPQHF.

To note about this clone: The junction shows a germline mismatch at one end, possibly a read error. The genes are TRBV5-4 and TRBJ1-5, with D unclear. The CDR3 has 13 residues. CDR1 SGHNT and CDR2 YYREEE come from the germline V gene (reference sequence). The DNA for the CDR3 is TGTGCCAGCAGCTTTGGGAGCACTCAGCCCCAGCATTTT. Residues: CASSFGSTQPQHF.

The V call is TRBV6-1, the J call TRBJ1-1; D is ambiguous. The germline gives CDR1 MNHNS, CDR2 SASEGT. CDR3 length equals 17 residues. Trimming pared 0 bases from V and 4 bases from J, leaving 18 bases between. The DNA of the CDR3 is TGTGCCAGCAGTGAAGCCCACTGGACTTCGTGGAGCACTGAAGCTTTCTTT. Its translation is CASSEAHWTSWSTEAFF.

The chain couples TRBV18 to TRBJ1-6, with 7 bases that match TRBD1. The length of the CDR3 is 15 residues. CDR1 and CDR2 (germline): KGHSH, LQKENI. With 4 bases clipped from V and 8 bases from J, the junction kept 8 bases outside the gene matches. For the CDR3, the DNA is TGTGCCAGCTCACGTACCGGGACAGAGGATTCACCCCTCCACTTT. Its protein is CASSRTGTEDSPLHF.

CDR3 sequence reads: CASSLAGQGAEKLFF. CDR3 coding DNA: TGCGCCAGCAGCTTGGCGGGACAGGGGGCTGAAAAACTGTTTTTT. The V call is TRBV5-1, the J call TRBJ1-4, with 12 bases aligning to TRBD1. Germline V gives CDR1 SGHRS, CDR2 YFSETQ. J lost 7 bases, V lost 0 bases, and 1 base had no gene match. The CDR3 covers 15 residues.

The sample holds one count of this clone. This sequence joins TRBV6-5 and TRBJ2-7, with a tentative D call TRBD2 (5 bases). CDR1 MNHEY and CDR2 SVGAGI come from the germline V gene. The CDR3 is 11 residues long. V lost 4 bases and J 7 bases, leaving 8 bases between the germline ends. The CDR3 nucleotides are TGTGCCAGCAGTTCGCCGGGGGAGCAGTACTTC. Translating gives CASSSPGEQYF.

The V and J genes are TRBV12-1 and TRBJ2-7; the table's D call of TRBD1 was not tested on the DNA. TRBV12-1 is noted as a pseudogene. The CDR3 is 14 amino acids. The CDR3 sequence is CASSGGTAQDEQYF. CDR3 DNA sequence: TGTGCCAGCAGCGGAGGGACAGCGCAGGACGAGCAGTACTTC.